This is a list of T cell receptor beta chains from one sample in a study of response to subunit inactivated influenza vaccine. TCRdb processed the RT-PCR reads anew with MiXCR; each CDR3 protein has one entry. Seen here are a few hundred thousand distinct CDR3 sequences, roughly 15% observed once, and the top ten hold 11%. The specimen was PBMCs from blood, collected roughly 12 days after vaccination. Receptor source: a man aged 50-59 years who received an inactivated influenza vaccine. CDR3s include the opening cysteine and the closing phenylalanine or tryptophan. D genes are given only for firm matches. Clone size is not always given. Where it is, it says once, few, many or a class for expanded clones.

d_call j_call v_call clone_size cdr3_nt cdr3_aa
NA TRBJ2-2 TRBV3-1 few TGTGCCAGCAGCTCAATCGGAACCGGGGAGCTGTTTTTT CASSSIGTGELFF
NA TRBJ2-1 TRBV5-6 few TGTGCCAGCAGCAAACAGGACCCTGAGCAGTTCTTC CASSKQDPEQFF
TRBD1 TRBJ2-3 TRBV5-1 few TGCGCCAGCAGCACCACCGGGACAGGGACCACAGATACGCAGTATTTT CASSTTGTGTTDTQYF
NA TRBJ2-6 TRBV29-1 many TGCAGCGTGAAGGCCCCCGCTGGGGCCAACGTCCTGACTTTC CSVKAPAGANVLTF
TRBD1 TRBJ2-2 TRBV6-5 few TGTGCCAGCAGTTACTCCCCCCCAGGGGGCAACACCGGGGAGCTGTTTTTT CASSYSPPGGNTGELFF
NA TRBJ1-2 TRBV29-1 NA TGCAGCGTTGACAGTTCAGGATTGAACTATGGCTACACCTTC CSVDSSGLNYGYTF
NA TRBJ1-1 TRBV20-1 few TGCAGTGCCAGACGGGGCGGGGGCACTGAAGCTTTCTTT CSARRGGGTEAFF
TRBD2 TRBJ2-1 TRBV4-2 few TGTGCCAGCAGCCAAGGGTCTAGCGGGGGGTCCTACAATGAGCAGTTCTTC CASSQGSSGGSYNEQFF
TRBD1 TRBJ2-2 TRBV3-1 NA TGTGCCAGCAGCCAAACCACAGGGGGCGGGATCGCCGGGGAGCTGTTTTTT CASSQTTGGGIAGELFF
TRBD2 TRBJ2-3 TRBV9 few TGTGCCAGCAGCGCGACTAGCGGGCTGAGCACAGATACGCAGTATTTT CASSATSGLSTDTQYF
NA TRBJ2-7 TRBV20-1 NA TGCAGTGCCCCCCAGGGGGGTAGCTACGAGCAGTACTTC CSAPQGGSYEQYF
TRBD1 TRBJ1-4 TRBV6-2/TRBV6-3 NA TGTGCCAGCAGTTACGCAGGGGGCGCTTTTGAAAAACTGTTTTTT CASSYAGGAFEKLFF
NA TRBJ1-1 TRBV7-2 NA TGTGCCAGCAGCCCGGGTCCCAGAGAAATGAACACTGAAGCTTTCTTT CASSPGPREMNTEAFF
NA TRBJ2-2 TRBV12-3/TRBV12-4 medium-sized TGTGCCAGCAGCCCCGCCCTTTTTAGCCAGGACACCGGGGAGCTGTTTTTT CASSPALFSQDTGELFF
NA TRBJ2-2 TRBV10-3 NA TGTGCCATCAGTGATCCACCTAAAAACACCGGGGAGCTGTTTTTT CAISDPPKNTGELFF
NA TRBJ2-5 TRBV20-1 NA TGCAGTGCTGATCGACTAGGCGTCGTGGAGACCCAGTACTTC CSADRLGVVETQYF
TRBD2 TRBJ2-2 TRBV10-3 few TGTGCCATCGGGGGGGCCGGGGAGCTGTTTTTT CAIGGAGELFF
NA TRBJ2-6 TRBV7-2 few TGTGCCAGCAGCTTATGGGGGGATGGGGCCAACGTCCTGACTTTC CASSLWGDGANVLTF
TRBD1 TRBJ2-7 TRBV29-1 NA TGCAGCGTTGCGACAGGGAGCGCCTACGAGCAGTACTTC CSVATGSAYEQYF
NA TRBJ2-3 TRBV4-1 once TGCGCCAGCAGCCAAGTAGCCTTCACGAACACAGATACGCAGTATTTT CASSQVAFTNTDTQYF
NA TRBJ2-1 TRBV24-1 few TGTGCCACTCAGGGCAATTTATACAATGAGCAGTTCTTC CATQGNLYNEQFF
TRBD1 TRBJ2-2 TRBV2 many TGTGCCAGCAAATTAACAGGGGTCACCGGGGAGCTGTTTTTT CASKLTGVTGELFF
NA TRBJ2-2 TRBV3-1 few TGTGCCAGCAGCCAAGATCGCCCGTTATACACCGGGGAGCTGTTTTTT CASSQDRPLYTGELFF
NA TRBJ2-1 TRBV6-2/TRBV6-3 few TGTGCCAGCAGTTACGCTAGGATTAGCTACGATGAGCAGTTCTTC CASSYARISYDEQFF
NA TRBJ2-1 TRBV7-2 many TGTGCCAGCAGCTTAGTATCCAGGGGAAACAATGAGCAGTTCTTC CASSLVSRGNNEQFF
NA TRBJ1-6 TRBV7-2 many TGTGCCAGCAGCTTCAGTCCTTTTCGGGGCGGTAATTCACCCCTCCACTTT CASSFSPFRGGNSPLHF
NA TRBJ2-7 TRBV7-9 NA TGTGCCAGCAGCCGCTATAACTACGAGCAGTACTTC CASSRYNYEQYF
NA TRBJ2-3 TRBV3-1 few TGTGCCAGCAGCCAAGATTTAGTAAGCGCAGATACGCAGTATTTT CASSQDLVSADTQYF
NA TRBJ1-5 TRBV27 many TGTGCCAGCAAGGGGGATAGCAATCAGCCCCAGCATTTT CASKGDSNQPQHF
NA TRBJ1-2 TRBV20-1 NA TGCAGTGTTAGCGCCGGGTATGGCTACACCTTC CSVSAGYGYTF
NA TRBJ2-1 TRBV7-9 few TGTGCCAGCAGCTTCTCCCCACGGGGGCGCATTGGTGAGCAGTTCTTC CASSFSPRGRIGEQFF
NA TRBJ2-1 TRBV4-3 NA TGCGCCAGCAGCCAGCGCCGGCCGGACTCCTCCTACAATGAGCAGTTCTTC CASSQRRPDSSYNEQFF
NA TRBJ2-1 TRBV5-1 many TGCGCCAGCAGCCTTCGACAGGTTCAGGATGAGCAGTTCTTC CASSLRQVQDEQFF
NA TRBJ2-1 TRBV24-1 few TGTGCCACCAGTGGGGGGCAGGGGACCGACAATGAGCAGTTCTTC CATSGGQGTDNEQFF
TRBD1 TRBJ2-3 TRBV5-1 few TGCGCCAGCAGCAGGGGACAGGGGGTCTCTGGCACAGATACGCAGTATTTT CASSRGQGVSGTDTQYF
NA TRBJ2-5 TRBV20-1 NA TGCAGTGCTAGTCCGGGGGCGAGCCAAGAGACCCAGTACTTC CSASPGASQETQYF
NA TRBJ1-2 TRBV7-2 NA TGTGCCAGCAGCCCCCAACAGCCCATGGTGTTCTTC CASSPQQPMVFF
TRBD1 TRBJ1-5 TRBV19 NA TGTGCCAGTAGATCCGGGACAGGGGAAGGGCAGCCCCAGCATTTT CASRSGTGEGQPQHF
NA TRBJ2-1 TRBV2 NA TGTGCCAGCAGTGTGGAAGACTCCTACAATGAGCAGTTCTTC CASSVEDSYNEQFF
NA TRBJ2-5 TRBV5-1 few TGCGCCAGCAGAAACAGGGCTCGGGAGACCCAGTACTTC CASRNRARETQYF
NA TRBJ1-5 TRBV16 few TGTGCCAGCAGCCTGGACAGTTATAGCAATCAGCCCCAGCATTTT CASSLDSYSNQPQHF
NA TRBJ2-5 TRBV7-9 few TGTGCCAGCAGCCAGCCGGGCCGTCCAGGAGAGACCCAGTACTTC CASSQPGRPGETQYF
NA TRBJ2-5 TRBV12-3/TRBV12-4 few TGTGCCAGCAGTTTGATTAGCGGCTATTTAGAGACCCAGTACTTC CASSLISGYLETQYF
TRBD2 TRBJ2-1 TRBV7-2 NA TGTGCCAGCGGATCGGGGGGGCCGGGTGAGCAGTTCTTC CASGSGGPGEQFF
TRBD2 TRBJ2-1 TRBV10-3 few TGTGCCACTAAGACTAGCGGGGGCTCTAATCGGTTCTTC CATKTSGGSNRFF
TRBD1 TRBJ2-5 TRBV20-1 few TGCAGTGCCTCGAGGACAGGCCAAGAGACCCAGTACTTC CSASRTGQETQYF
NA TRBJ2-2 TRBV5-5 NA TGTGCCAGCAGCATCCAATTGGACACCGGGGAGCTGTTTTTT CASSIQLDTGELFF
NA TRBJ2-6 TRBV6-5 few TGTGCCAGCAGTTTTGGACGAGGCTCTGGGGCCAACGTCCTGACTTTC CASSFGRGSGANVLTF
NA TRBJ2-7 TRBV28 NA TGTGCCAGCAGTTTCCACGCCGCCCACGAGCAGTACTTC CASSFHAAHEQYF
NA TRBJ1-4 TRBV12-3/TRBV12-4 few TGTGCCAGCAGTCTGGGGGACCTCCCCACGTTTTTT CASSLGDLPTFF
NA TRBJ2-2 TRBV20-1 NA TGCAGTGCTACAGGGCACACCGGGGAGCTGTTTTTT CSATGHTGELFF